These 21 T cell receptor beta chains were all obtained from the same sample, sequenced in a study of siplizumab effects on memory and regulatory T cells (dated by TCRdb to the late 2010s). The method was the immunoSEQ multiplex PCR assay. TCRdb stores this immuneACCESS table with in-frame sequences only. Part of the clones is absent; in the studies checked, under half of the shortfall reflects unresolved V genes, and no reason is known for the rest. A total of 99,000 or so clones appear in this sample, about 94% of them only once. The ten top clones hold roughly 1.3% of the sample. The specimen sequenced was non-Treg CD4+ T cells sorted from blood. The cell subset or site label here, explained by the study, means: FACS-sorted unstimulated CD4+ non-regulatory T cells. The receptors originated from a human donor in good health.

The chain employs TRBV30 and TRBJ2-1; a weak D match, TRBD1 (5 bases). CDR1 is GTSNPN and CDR2 is SVGIG in the germline V gene (reference sequence). With 0 bases removed from V and 14 bases from J, the gap between germline ends came to 11 bases. There are 11 residues in the CDR3. The CDR3 region is CAWSVRQIEFF. The CDR3 DNA is TGTGCCTGGAGTGTTCGACAGATAGAGTTCTTC.

This CDR3 is CASSYDRGASNIQYF. The CDR3 DNA follows: TGTGCCAGCAGTTACGACAGGGGAGCATCTAACATTCAGTACTTC. The chain couples TRBV6-5 to TRBJ2-4; 8 bases map to TRBD1. CDR3 length: 15 amino acids. From germline, CDR1 is MNHEY and CDR2 SVGAGI. The trim removed 2 bases at V and 7 bases at J, leaving 7 bases unmatched.

J is TRBJ2-2 and V is TRBV5-4; D gene unclear. The CDR3 contains 13 residues. The V end lost 0 bases, the J end lost 7 bases, and 7 bases lay between the germline ends. Germline V lookup: CDR1 SGHNT, CDR2 YYREEE (reference sequence). CDR3 region: CASSLEPRGELFF. The CDR3 DNA reads as TGTGCCAGCAGCTTGGAGCCGCGCGGGGAGCTGTTTTTT.

The chain recombines TRBV28 with TRBJ1-1; the match to TRBD1 covers 8 bases. This CDR3 has 16 amino acids. V gave up 6 bases and J gave up 1 base; unmatched junction bases: 10. CDR1 MDHEN and CDR2 SYDVKM come from the germline V gene. The CDR3 spells CASSPLGQGRNTEAFF. The CDR3, as DNA: TGTGCCAGCAGCCCTCTAGGACAGGGACGGAACACTGAAGCTTTCTTT.

The V gene is TRBV5-1, the J gene TRBJ2-1; D gene ambiguous. CDR3 length: 12 amino acids. V lost 0 bases and J 6 bases, leaving 4 bases between the germline ends. Germline V gene data show CDR1 as SGHRS and CDR2 as YFSETQ. The CDR3 nucleotides are TGCGCCAGCAGCTTGGGGGGCAATGAGCAGTTCTTC. As protein: CASSLGGNEQFF.

This chain connects TRBV18 to TRBJ2-3; D may be TRBD1 (6 bases). Germline CDR1 is KGHSH and CDR2 is LQKENI. V was shortened by 1 base and J by 2 bases, with 13 bases between the two germline ends. This CDR3 spans 16 amino acids. The DNA for the CDR3 is TGTGCCAGCTCACCACGTGGGACAACCTCCACAGATACGCAGTATTTT. It specifies CASSPRGTTSTDTQYF. Full variable domain (missing parts from reference TRBV18 and TRBJ2-3): NAGVMQNPRHLVRRRGQEARLRCSPMKGHSHVYWYRQLPEEGLKFMVYLQKENIIDESGMPKERFSAEFPKEGPSILRIQQVVRGDSAAYFCASSPRGTTSTDTQYFGPGTRLTVL.

The CDR3 spells CASSAPGITYEQYF. The CDR3 region has the DNA TGTGCCAGCAGTGCACCGGGAATCACCTACGAGCAGTACTTC. The V and J genes are TRBV6-5 and TRBJ2-7; possibly TRBD2 for D (5 bases). This CDR3 has 14 amino acids. V dropped 5 bases and J dropped 2 bases, with 13 bases sitting between them. Germline CDR1 MNHEY, CDR2 SVGAGI.

The chain links TRBV9 to TRBJ1-1; D is uncertain. The CDR3 is made up of 13 amino acids. Deletions cut 0 bases from V and 1 base from J, with 4 bases between. The germline V gene has CDR1 SGDLS and CDR2 YYNGEE. CDR3 in DNA: TGTGCCAGCAGCGTAGCCCCGAACACTGAAGCTTTCTTT. It codes for CASSVAPNTEAFF.

The chain uses TRBV19 and TRBJ2-1; 7 nucleotides align to TRBD1. V was pared by 2 bases and J by 5 bases, with 15 bases of the junction left unmatched. Germline V gene sequence: CDR1 LNHDA, CDR2 SQIVND (reference sequence). The CDR3 runs 18 residues. The CDR3, as DNA: TGTGCCAGTAGTATATCCCCCCGCCTTGGACAGGCTAACAATGAGCAGTTCTTC. It specifies CASSISPRLGQANNEQFF. The full variable domain, completed using reference TRBV19 and TRBJ2-1, is DGGITQSPKYLFRKEGQNVTLSCEQNLNHDAMYWYRQDPGQGLRLIYYSQIVNDFQKGDIAEGYSVSREKKESFPLTVTSAQKNPTAFYLCASSISPRLGQANNEQFFGPGTRLTVL.

J is TRBJ1-1 and V is TRBV10-1; TRBD1 might be the D (5 bases). Trimming shortened V by 6 bases and J by 0 bases, and 8 bases separated the two germline ends. Germline loops: CDR1 WNHNN, CDR2 SYGVQD (reference sequence). This CDR3 spans 13 amino acids. The CDR3 nucleotides are TGCGCCAGCAGGGGGACCCTGAACACTGAAGCTTTCTTT. Its translation: CASRGTLNTEAFF.

Here the CDR3 DNA reads TGTGCCAGCAGCTTACCCTCTTTGGGAACTGAAGCTTTCTTT. This encodes CASSLPSLGTEAFF. The chain employs TRBV11-2 and TRBJ1-1; no firm D call. Per germline, CDR1 SGHAT and CDR2 FQNNGV. Trimming left V 2 bases short and J 5 bases short, with 12 bases between. The CDR3 extends over 14 amino acids.

The CDR3, as DNA: TGTGCCAGCAGCAGGGGGCACAGTTCCTACGAGCAGTACTTC. Protein: CASSRGHSSYEQYF. V and J are TRBV5-4 and TRBJ2-7; 7 bases are a match to TRBD1. CDR1 is SGHNT and CDR2 is YYREEE in the germline V gene (reference sequence). J was trimmed by 1 base and V by 4 bases; bases with no gene match: 5. This CDR3 spans 14 amino acids. Full variable domain (remainder filled in from reference TRBV5-4 and TRBJ2-7): ETGVTQSPTHLIKTRGQQVTLRCSSQSGHNTVSWYQQALGQGPQFIFQYYREEENGRGNFPPRFSGLQFPNYSSELNVNALELDDSALYLCASSRGHSSYEQYFGPGTRLTVT.

V gene TRBV28 combines with J gene TRBJ2-1; no definite D call. V gave up 6 bases and J gave up 9 bases, with 12 bases separating them. The length of the CDR3 is 12 residues. From germline, CDR1 is MDHEN and CDR2 SYDVKM. DNA of the CDR3: TGTGCCAGCAGGGTGGGCATCCTTGAGCAGTTCTTC. Protein: CASRVGILEQFF. The full variable domain, rest sourced from reference TRBV28 and TRBJ2-1, is DVKVTQSSRYLVKRTGEKVFLECVQDMDHENMFWYRQDPGLGLRLIYFSYDVKMKEKGDIPEGYSVSREKKERFSLILESASTNQTSMYLCASRVGILEQFFGPGTRLTVL.

The gene calls are TRBV5-4 and TRBJ2-2; no reliable D call. Trimming took off 0 bases at V and 6 bases at J, with 9 bases between the two ends. The CDR3 sequence is 14 residues long. Germline V gives CDR1 SGHNT, CDR2 YYREEE (reference sequence). DNA for the CDR3: TGTGCCAGCAGCTTGGATGGGGTGGCCGGGGAGCTGTTTTTT. Amino acid sequence: CASSLDGVAGELFF.

The V call is TRBV7-9, the J call TRBJ1-1; D not resolved. With 2 bases removed from V and 3 bases from J, the gap between germline ends came to 7 bases. Germline assignment: CDR1 SEHNR and CDR2 FQNEAQ (reference sequence). This CDR3 comprises 13 residues. For the CDR3, the DNA is TGTGCCAGCAGCTTAAAGAAGGACACTGAAGCTTTCTTT. This codes for CASSLKKDTEAFF.

This sequence joins TRBV28 and TRBJ1-5, with a possible D match to TRBD1 (5 bases). CDR1 is MDHEN, CDR2 SYDVKM, per germline. V lost 7 bases to trimming and J lost 5 bases, with 15 bases between them. The CDR3 is 14 amino acids. The CDR3 DNA is TGTGCCAGCACCCACGGGGGAATGGATCAGCCCCAGCATTTT. Translated, it gives CASTHGGMDQPQHF.

This clone was observed once. The rearrangement uses TRBV5-4 and TRBJ2-3; D is undetermined. V lost 4 bases and J 0 bases, leaving 12 bases between the germline ends. The CDR3 totals 15 residues. CDR1 is SGHNT, CDR2 YYREEE, per germline (reference sequence). The DNA for the CDR3 is TGTGCCAGCAGCCTGGGGATAATTAGCACAGATACGCAGTATTTT. It encodes CASSLGIISTDTQYF.

V gene TRBV30 combines with J gene TRBJ2-1; D gene ambiguous. V was clipped by 4 bases and J by 4 bases, with 14 bases between them. CDR3 size: 14 residues. CDR1 and CDR2 from the germline V gene are GTSNPN and SVGIG (reference sequence). The CDR3 coding sequence is TGTGCCTGGAATGTTGCAGTTAGTTACAATGAGCAGTTCTTC. Translated: CAWNVAVSYNEQFF.

The genes are TRBV7-2 and TRBJ1-6; unclear D gene. Germline V gene sequence: CDR1 SGHTA, CDR2 FQGNSA. V lost 1 base and J 3 bases, leaving 4 bases between the germline ends. The CDR3 has 14 residues. The CDR3 loop is CASSLDSYNSPLHF. CDR3 nucleotides: TGTGCCAGCAGCTTAGACAGCTATAATTCACCCCTCCACTTT. Combining the CDR3 with reference TRBV7-2 and TRBJ1-6 gives the whole variable domain GAGVSQSPSNKVTEKGKDVELRCDPISGHTALYWYRQSLGQGLEFLIYFQGNSAPDKSGLPSDRFSAERTGGSVSTLTIQRTQQEDSAVYLCASSLDSYNSPLHFGNGTRLTVT.

The genes are TRBV5-4 and TRBJ2-7; no clear D. CDR1 is SGHNT and CDR2 is YYREEE in the germline V gene (reference sequence). Trimming left V 8 bases short and J 6 bases short, with 15 bases between. The CDR3 totals 12 residues. The chain's CDR3 is CASSLPEVEQYF. The DNA for the CDR3 is TGTGCCAGTTCGTTGCCTGAAGTCGAGCAGTACTTC.

V usage is TRBV2 and J usage is TRBJ2-4, with a tentative D call TRBD2 (5 bases). Looked up from germline, CDR1 is SNHLY and CDR2 is FYNNEI. The V and J ends lost 3 bases and 7 bases respectively, with 13 bases between them. CDR3 length: 14 residues. CDR3 sequence: CASSDRTLTNIQYF. The CDR3 coding sequence is TGTGCCAGCAGTGATCGGACTCTCACCAACATTCAGTACTTC.